This T cell receptor (beta chain) is from a study of regulatory T cells in long-lasting Graves disease. About the study: Persistent Graves' disease meant over 5 years of antithyroid drugs with positive TSH receptor antibodies.

Researchers made TCR beta libraries by using iRepertoire HTBI primers and running Arm-PCR on CDR3 regions. Original analysis: Across all samples, 62 TRBV segments and 14 TRBJ segments were identified. TCRdb recomputed calls from the multiplex PCR reads with MiXCR, one row per CDR3 protein. The V and J calls shown here were made by TCRdb, not taken from the authors' results. The sample comprises approximately 400,000 distinct CDR3 sequences, less than 25% of which are singletons, and approximately 28% rests with the top ten. Time point noted: persistent/refractory GD, antithyroid drugs over 5 years with positive TRAb. The TCR library used RNA extracted from PBMCs. Graves' disease diagnosis followed American Thyroid Association guidelines. The study's findings and limits: There were preferences for TRBV28, TRBJ1-2 and TRBJ2-5 in persistent disease.

This clonotype was counted once. Its specificity is not known. Germline lookup yields CDR1 LGHDT and CDR2 YNNKEL (reference sequence). Deletions cut 2 bases from V and 0 bases from J, with 1 base between. The CDR3 loop spans 12 amino acids. This clonotype originated in a female donor with Graves disease. The source material was peripheral blood mononuclear cells (PBMCs), sampled when the disease was refractory, from a patient treated with antithyroid drugs. This chain joins TRBV3-1 and TRBJ1-2, with unresolved D. CDR3 loop: CASSQPNYGYTF. The DNA of the CDR3 is TGTGCCAGCAGCCAACCTAACTATGGCTACACCTTC.